Below, 4 T cell receptor beta chains from the same sample are listed, as sequenced in a study of OX40 agonist ivuxolimab in advanced cancers. Assay: immunoSEQ multiplex PCR; the TCRdb copy retains only in-frame clones and omits some. The table lists over 70,000 clones, about 92% of them singletons, with approximately 14% in the top ten. Sequenced here: CD4+ or CD8+ T cells sorted from blood, sampled in a trial of the OX40 agonist ivuxolimab. Every receptor here comes from an adult with an advanced solid tumor such as melanoma, head and neck, liver or kidney cancer.

DNA of the CDR3: TGTGCCAGCAGTCGGACTAGCCCCAATGAGCAGTTCTTC. It codes for CASSRTSPNEQFF. The chain has TRBV27 and TRBJ2-1, with 8 bases identical to TRBD2. This CDR3 is built from 13 residues. Unmatched junction bases numbered 3, after V lost 5 bases and J lost 6 bases. CDR1 and CDR2 from the germline V gene are MNHEY and SMNVEV (reference sequence).

This chain joins TRBV4-3 and TRBJ2-1; D is unclear. Germline CDR1 is LGHNA and CDR2 is YSLEER. Trimming pared 0 bases from V and 7 bases from J, leaving 16 bases between. The CDR3 extends over 16 amino acids. The DNA of the CDR3 is TGCGCCAGCAGCCAAGATTACATCCCAATCCGGAATGAGCAGTTCTTC. Translated, it gives CASSQDYIPIRNEQFF.

The rearrangement joins TRBV9 to TRBJ2-7; 10 bases are shared with TRBD2. This CDR3 contains 17 residues. V shed 2 bases and J 2 bases; nucleotides not matched to a gene: 10. From germline, CDR1 is SGDLS and CDR2 YYNGEE. Here the CDR3 DNA reads TGTGCCAGCAGCGTCCGGCCCTCCGGGACTAGCGCCTACGAGCAGTACTTC. As protein: CASSVRPSGTSAYEQYF.

In regard to this clone: The CDR3 carries no conserved terminal phenylalanine or tryptophan, so it likely arises from a read error. Because the CDR3's place on the DNA is in doubt, the DNA is left out and the CDR3 is given as listed by TCRdb. The chain is built from TRBV19 and TRBJ2-7; no check of the table's D call, TRBD1, against the DNA was made. The germline V gene encodes CDR1 LNHDA and CDR2 SQIVND (reference sequence). The CDR3 comprises 12 residues, both ends counted. The CDR3: CASSFPPTGKAL.